Presented here are 15 T cell receptor beta chains from one specimen sequenced in a study of shared clonotypes between healthy human individuals. TCRdb's copy holds only in-frame clones and misses some; the assay was immunoSEQ multiplex PCR. The sample records millions of clones, roughly 94% being singletons. The sequenced material came from naive CD4+ T cells sorted from blood. The subset was: CD45RA+ positively selected. These receptors were obtained from a man younger than 30 in good health.

The J gene is TRBJ2-7, the V gene TRBV19; D tentatively reads TRBD1 or TRBD2 (5 bases each). CDR1 LNHDA and CDR2 SQIVND come from the germline V gene (reference sequence). Trimming took 8 bases from V and 6 from J, leaving 14 bases between them. CDR3 length: 12 residues. The CDR3 region is CASARSGREQYF. DNA for the CDR3: TGTGCCAGTGCACGTTCGGGGCGCGAGCAGTACTTC.

In nucleotides, the CDR3 is TGTGCCAGCACTCGGGACGGCGGGACTGAAGCTTTCTTT. Amino acids: CASTRDGGTEAFF. The chain combines TRBV2 with TRBJ1-1, with a weak D call TRBD1 (5 bases). CDR1 and CDR2 (germline): SNHLY, FYNNEI. Trimming removed 7 bases from V and 5 bases from J, with 14 bases in between. This CDR3 contains 13 residues.

V gene TRBV18 combines with J gene TRBJ1-5; no clear D gene. CDR1 KGHSH and CDR2 LQKENI come from the germline V gene. The CDR3 consists of 13 residues. The ends were cut back, 6 bases at V and 5 bases at J, with 11 bases in the middle. Here the CDR3 DNA reads TGTGCCAGCTCCTCAAATAACGATCAGCCCCAGCATTTT. It codes for CASSSNNDQPQHF.

Comments on this clone: A read error may explain this, as a much larger clone is one base away. The chain recombines TRBV13 with TRBJ1-6; the match to TRBD1 covers 7 bases. CDR1 is PRHDT, CDR2 FYEKMQ, per germline (reference sequence). The CDR3 sequence is 14 residues long. Germline trimming cut 2 bases from V and 8 bases from J; bases unmatched to any gene: 3. The CDR3 DNA follows: TGTGCCAGCAGCTTAAACAGGGGAGATTCACCCCTCCACTTT. It yields the protein CASSLNRGDSPLHF. Supplemented by reference TRBV13 and TRBJ1-6, the full variable domain reads AAGVIQSPRHLIKEKRETATLKCYPIPRHDTVYWYQQGPGQDPQFLISFYEKMQSDKGSIPDRFSAQQFSDYHSELNMSSLELGDSALYFCASSLNRGDSPLHFGNGTRLTVT.

The V gene is TRBV7-9, the J gene TRBJ1-4; D might be TRBD1 (6 bases). Trimming shortened V by 1 base and J by 9 bases, and 12 bases separated the two germline ends. The CDR3 runs 14 residues. Per germline, CDR1 SEHNR and CDR2 FQNEAQ (reference sequence). The CDR3 region is CASSLGQGFQKLFF. In DNA, the CDR3 is TGTGCCAGCAGCTTAGGGCAGGGGTTTCAAAAACTGTTTTTT.

This sequence joins TRBV7-2 and TRBJ2-3, with 8 bases that match TRBD1. Germline V gene data show CDR1 as SGHTA and CDR2 as FQGNSA. The CDR3 extends over 15 amino acids. V shed 5 bases and J 1 base; nucleotides not matched to a gene: 5. This CDR3 reads CASSVRQGRTDTQYF. DNA for the CDR3: TGTGCCAGCAGCGTCCGACAGGGGCGCACAGATACGCAGTATTTT.

Only one count was recorded for this clone. This chain connects TRBV28 to TRBJ2-3; 9 nucleotides align to TRBD1. The CDR3 contains 16 residues. CDR1 and CDR2 from the germline V gene are MDHEN and SYDVKM. With 4 bases clipped from V and 4 bases from J, the junction kept 9 bases outside the gene matches. In DNA form, the CDR3 reads TGTGCCAGCAGTTCCTCCGGGACAGGGCTGGCAGATACGCAGTATTTT. Its protein product is CASSSSGTGLADTQYF.

V gene TRBV7-2 combines with J gene TRBJ2-7, with 9 nucleotides matching TRBD1. The V gene end was trimmed by 5 bases and the J gene end by 2 bases; junction bases not matched to a gene: 7. The CDR3 is 15 residues long. CDR1 is SGHTA and CDR2 is FQGNSA in the germline V gene. In nucleotides, the CDR3 is TGTGCCAGCAGCCCCCGGACAGGGGACACCTACGAGCAGTACTTC. It yields the protein CASSPRTGDTYEQYF.

The chain is built from TRBV7-2 and TRBJ2-3; D uncertain. This CDR3 region has 15 residues. Germline loops: CDR1 SGHTA, CDR2 FQGNSA. V lost 3 bases, J lost 0 bases, and 10 bases lay in between. The CDR3 is CASSFLFLSTDTQYF. The CDR3, as DNA: TGTGCCAGCAGCTTTTTGTTCCTCAGCACAGATACGCAGTATTTT.

Here the CDR3 reads CASSLWVGVDTQYF. CDR3 in DNA: TGTGCCAGCAGCTTATGGGTAGGAGTAGATACGCAGTATTTT. The V call is TRBV7-9, the J call TRBJ2-3; D gene ambiguous. The CDR3 covers 14 residues. Germline values: CDR1 SEHNR, CDR2 FQNEAQ (reference sequence). Trimming left V 2 bases short and J 5 bases short, with 11 bases between.

Concerning this clone itself: The same CDR3 arises from other DNA sequences in this sample as well. V and J are TRBV10-1 and TRBJ2-7; perhaps D is TRBD1 or TRBD2 (5 bases each). Germline V gene data show CDR1 as WNHNN and CDR2 as SYGVQD (reference sequence). There are 13 residues in the CDR3. Trimming cost V 6 bases and J 2 bases, with 11 bases left between them. CDR3 in amino acids: CASSSGTTYEQYF. CDR3 DNA: TGCGCCAGCAGCTCCGGGACCACCTACGAGCAGTACTTC.

Concerning this clone itself: The same CDR3 also results from other DNA sequences found in this sample. The rearrangement uses TRBV2 and TRBJ1-1; unclear D gene. Germline values: CDR1 SNHLY, CDR2 FYNNEI. CDR3 size: 13 residues. Trimming left V 0 bases short and J 1 base short, with 3 bases between. In DNA form, the CDR3 reads TGTGCCAGCAGTGAAGCTCCGAACACTGAAGCTTTCTTT. Translation gives CASSEAPNTEAFF.

Concerning this clone itself: This may be a read error: a much more frequent sequence differs by one nucleotide. The chain uses TRBV5-6 and TRBJ1-6, with D unresolved. The CDR3 runs to 14 residues. Trimming removed 5 bases at V and 0 bases at J, with 6 bases between. The V gene's germline CDR1 is SGHDT and CDR2 YYEEEE. CDR3 nucleotide sequence: TGTGCCAGCAGGGACGGCTCCTATAATTCACCCCTCCACTTT. The encoded protein is CASRDGSYNSPLHF.

This clone was seen ten or more times. The genes are TRBV14 and TRBJ1-1; D not resolved. CDR3 size: 13 residues. V lost 3 bases, J lost 4 bases, and 9 bases lay in between. CDR1 SGHDN and CDR2 FVKESK come from the germline V gene. DNA for the CDR3: TGTGCCAGCAGCCAGTCAGGCCGCACTGAAGCTTTCTTT. Protein: CASSQSGRTEAFF.

This clone was observed many times. The chain recombines TRBV7-9 with TRBJ2-5, with D possibly TRBD1 on 6 matching bases. The CDR3 extends over 15 amino acids. The V end lost 5 bases, the J end lost 0 bases, and 13 bases lay between the germline ends. Germline-derived CDR1 and CDR2 are SEHNR and FQNEAQ (reference sequence). The CDR3 region is CASSPPDSYQETQYF. The DNA of the CDR3 is TGTGCCAGCAGCCCCCCGGACAGCTACCAAGAGACCCAGTACTTC.